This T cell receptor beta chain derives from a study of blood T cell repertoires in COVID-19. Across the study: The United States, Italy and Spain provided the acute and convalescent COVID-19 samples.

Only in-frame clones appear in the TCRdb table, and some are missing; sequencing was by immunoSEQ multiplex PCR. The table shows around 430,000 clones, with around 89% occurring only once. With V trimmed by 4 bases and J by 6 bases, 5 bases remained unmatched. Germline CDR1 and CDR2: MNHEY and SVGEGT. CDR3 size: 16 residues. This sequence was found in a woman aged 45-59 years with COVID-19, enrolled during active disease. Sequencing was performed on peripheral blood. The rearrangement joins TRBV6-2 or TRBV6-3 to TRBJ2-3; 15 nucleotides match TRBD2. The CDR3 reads CASSSGLAGGGDTQYF. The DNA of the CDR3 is TGTGCCAGCAGTTCGGGACTAGCGGGGGGCGGGGATACGCAGTATTTT.